This T cell receptor beta chain was observed in a study of T cells in Graves' hyperthyroidism and ophthalmopathy. Study observations and caveats: Most clonotypes expanded in the thyroid (above 0.001) were also present in blood.

RNA transcripts provided the source from which TCR beta CDR3 regions were amplified. The HTBI primer set drove a first-round RT-PCR of the TCR CDR3. MiXCR, run by TCRdb on the multiplex PCR reads, gives a single entry per CDR3 protein. Of around 480,000 distinct CDR3 sequences listed, approximately 15% are singletons. The sample holds many counts of this clonotype. As yet, its antigen is unknown. The germline V and J ends were trimmed by 8 bases and 4 bases, with 18 bases remaining between them. This CDR3 is 15 amino acids long. Germline lookup yields CDR1 LGHDT and CDR2 YNNKEL (reference sequence). Exclusion followed for patients with uncontrolled infection, other autoimmune disease, pregnancy or lactation. From roughly 10 ml of fresh peripheral blood, PBMCs were isolated.

The sequence was obtained from a young woman with Graves' hyperthyroidism. The chain links TRBV3-1 to TRBJ2-1; D unresolved. The specimen was blood. CDR3: CASGLLPTSYNEQFF. DNA of the CDR3: TGTGCCAGCGGGCTCCTACCGACATCTTACAATGAGCAGTTCTTC.